The 8 T cell receptor beta chains reported below all come from one sample, sequenced in a study of T cell responses to AZD1222 COVID-19 vaccine. Profiled with immunoSEQ multiplex PCR; TCRdb holds only in-frame clones, not every one. Of 100,000 to 150,000 clones in the sample, 75% to 95% were seen once. Specimen: peripheral blood, collected on day 0 of AZD1222 vaccination. These receptors were obtained from an adult in good health.

J is TRBJ2-1 and V is TRBV9; D is possibly TRBD2 (5 bases). Germline values: CDR1 SGDLS, CDR2 YYNGEE. V dropped 0 bases and J dropped 4 bases, with 14 bases sitting between them. The CDR3 is 16 residues long. The CDR3 nucleotides are TGTGCCAGCAGCGTAGGTTTCACTAGTGAGTACAATGAGCAGTTCTTC. Encoded protein: CASSVGFTSEYNEQFF.

DNA of the CDR3: TGTGCCAGCAGTTACACCGCAGGGGGCGCTTTTGGCTACACCTTC. As protein: CASSYTAGGAFGYTF. The chain has TRBV6-5 and TRBJ1-2; TRBD1 aligns across 8 bases. CDR3 length: 15 amino acids. V was clipped by 2 bases and J by 7 bases; unmatched bases: 9. The germline gives CDR1 MNHEY, CDR2 SVGAGI.

The gene calls are TRBV28 and TRBJ2-1; 14 bases align to TRBD2. The germline V gene encodes CDR1 MDHEN and CDR2 SYDVKM. Trimming removed 3 bases from V and 9 bases from J; junction bases left unmatched: 4. The length of the CDR3 is 15 residues. The CDR3 DNA sequence: TGTGCCAGCAGTTTGGGACTAGCGGGAGCCGGTGAGCAGTTCTTC. Protein: CASSLGLAGAGEQFF. Complete variable domain (other parts from reference TRBV28 and TRBJ2-1): DVKVTQSSRYLVKRTGEKVFLECVQDMDHENMFWYRQDPGLGLRLIYFSYDVKMKEKGDIPEGYSVSREKKERFSLILESASTNQTSMYLCASSLGLAGAGEQFFGPGTRLTVL.

This chain connects TRBV27 to TRBJ1-1; 8 bases agree with TRBD1. Germline CDR1 and CDR2: MNHEY and SMNVEV (reference sequence). This CDR3 has 16 residues. Trimming cost V 1 base and J 4 bases; bases outside gene matches: 8. CDR3 nucleotides: TGTGCCAGCAGTTTATATGGGACAGGAGGAGGCACTGAAGCTTTCTTT. Translating it yields CASSLYGTGGGTEAFF.

The chain is built from TRBV11-2 and TRBJ1-1; 10 positions match TRBD1. This CDR3 comprises 15 residues. The ends lost 4 bases at V and 1 base at J; junction bases unmatched: 3. The germline V gene encodes CDR1 SGHAT and CDR2 FQNNGV. The CDR3: CASSSGQGRNTEAFF. The CDR3 nucleotides read TGTGCCAGCAGCTCGGGACAGGGGAGGAACACTGAAGCTTTCTTT.

The chain recombines TRBV19 with TRBJ1-1; TRBD1 aligns across 7 bases. CDR1 LNHDA and CDR2 SQIVND come from the germline V gene (reference sequence). J was trimmed by 4 bases and V by 7 bases; bases with no gene match: 9. The CDR3 has 14 residues. The chain's CDR3 is CASNFQTGSTEAFF. In nucleotides, the CDR3 is TGTGCCAGTAATTTCCAGACAGGGAGCACTGAAGCTTTCTTT.

V and J are TRBV7-9 and TRBJ2-3, with TRBD2 as a possible D gene (6 bases). Trimming took 6 bases from V and 5 from J, leaving 15 bases between them. Per germline, CDR1 SEHNR and CDR2 FQNEAQ (reference sequence). CDR3 length: 14 residues. CDR3 coding DNA: TGTGCCAGCAGGTCCGGGACCGGGGGAGATACGCAGTATTTT. This translates into CASRSGTGGDTQYF.

The chain joins TRBV11-2 to TRBJ2-7; 12 nucleotides align to TRBD2. CDR1 and CDR2 (germline): SGHAT, FQNNGV. V gave up 3 bases and J gave up 4 bases; unmatched junction bases: 4. The CDR3 length is 15 residues. The CDR3 here is CASSFSGTSGYEQYF. The CDR3 nucleotides are TGTGCCAGCAGCTTCTCCGGGACTAGCGGGTACGAGCAGTACTTC. Filled out from reference TRBV11-2 and TRBJ2-7, the complete variable domain reads EAGVAQSPRYKIIEKRQSVAFWCNPISGHATLYWYQQILGQGPKLLIQFQNNGVVDDSQLPKDRFSAERLKGVDSTLKIQPAKLEDSAVYLCASSFSGTSGYEQYFGPGTRLTVT.